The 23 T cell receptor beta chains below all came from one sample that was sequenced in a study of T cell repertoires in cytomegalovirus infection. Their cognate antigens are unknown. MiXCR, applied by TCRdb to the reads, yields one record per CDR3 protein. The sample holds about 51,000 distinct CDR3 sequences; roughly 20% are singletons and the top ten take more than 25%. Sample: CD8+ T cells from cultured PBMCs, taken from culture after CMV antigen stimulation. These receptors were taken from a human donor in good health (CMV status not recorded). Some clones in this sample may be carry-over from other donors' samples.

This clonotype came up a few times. CDR3 loop: CASSPGPEWNTEAFF. The CDR3 DNA reads TGTGCCAGCAGCCCAGGGCCGGAATGGAACACTGAAGCTTTCTTT. The V call is TRBV9, the J call TRBJ1-1; weak D call: TRBD1 (5 bases). V was trimmed by 4 bases and J by 1 base, leaving 14 bases between them. Per the germline V gene, CDR1 is SGDLS and CDR2 is YYNGEE. This CDR3 comprises 15 residues.

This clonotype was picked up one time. The CDR3, as DNA: TGTGCCTGGAGTGGGCAGGGGAATAACTATGGCTACACCTTC. It yields the protein CAWSGQGNNYGYTF. The V gene is TRBV30, the J gene TRBJ1-2, with D perhaps matching TRBD1 (6 bases). V was shortened by 1 base and J by 1 base, with 10 bases between the two germline ends. Per germline, CDR1 GTSNPN and CDR2 SVGIG (reference sequence). This CDR3 contains 14 residues.

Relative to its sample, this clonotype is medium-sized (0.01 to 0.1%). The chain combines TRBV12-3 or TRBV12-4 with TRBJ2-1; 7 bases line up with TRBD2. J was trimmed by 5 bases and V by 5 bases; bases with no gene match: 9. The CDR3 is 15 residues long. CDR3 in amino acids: CASSPRGTINNEQFF. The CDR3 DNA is TGTGCCAGCAGTCCGCGGGGGACCATTAACAATGAGCAGTTCTTC.

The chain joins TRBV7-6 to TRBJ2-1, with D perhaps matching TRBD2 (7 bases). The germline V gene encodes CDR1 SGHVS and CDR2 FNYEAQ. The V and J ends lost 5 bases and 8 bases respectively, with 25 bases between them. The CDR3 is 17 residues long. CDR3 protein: CASSLYGGPRNEYEQFF. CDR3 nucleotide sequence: TGTGCCAGCAGCCTGTACGGGGGGCCCCGTAATGAGTATGAGCAGTTCTTC.

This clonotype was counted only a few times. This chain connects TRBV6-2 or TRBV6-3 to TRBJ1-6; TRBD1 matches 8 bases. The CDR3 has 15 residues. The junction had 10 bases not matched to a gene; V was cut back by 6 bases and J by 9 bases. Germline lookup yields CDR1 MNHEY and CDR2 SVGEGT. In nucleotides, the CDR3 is TGTGCCAGCAGCACCTTGGACAGGGCGCTTTCACCCCTCCACTTT. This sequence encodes CASSTLDRALSPLHF.

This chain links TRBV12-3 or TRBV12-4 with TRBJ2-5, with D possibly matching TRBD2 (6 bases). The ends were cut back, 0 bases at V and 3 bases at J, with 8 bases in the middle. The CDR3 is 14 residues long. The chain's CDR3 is CASSLARGEETQYF. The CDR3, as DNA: TGTGCCAGCAGTTTAGCGCGGGGAGAAGAGACCCAGTACTTC.

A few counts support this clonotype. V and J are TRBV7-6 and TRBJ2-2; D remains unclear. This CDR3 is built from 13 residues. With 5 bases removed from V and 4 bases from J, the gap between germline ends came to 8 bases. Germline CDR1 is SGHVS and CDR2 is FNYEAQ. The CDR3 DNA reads TGTGCCAGCAGCCTCGGTCCCACCGGGGAGCTGTTTTTT. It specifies CASSLGPTGELFF.

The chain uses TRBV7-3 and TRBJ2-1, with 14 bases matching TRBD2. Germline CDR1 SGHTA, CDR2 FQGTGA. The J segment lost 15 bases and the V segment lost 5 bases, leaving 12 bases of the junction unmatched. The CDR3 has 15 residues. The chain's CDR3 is CASSAPGLAGENRFF. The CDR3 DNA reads TGTGCCAGCAGCGCCCCGGGACTAGCGGGAGAAAATCGGTTCTTC.

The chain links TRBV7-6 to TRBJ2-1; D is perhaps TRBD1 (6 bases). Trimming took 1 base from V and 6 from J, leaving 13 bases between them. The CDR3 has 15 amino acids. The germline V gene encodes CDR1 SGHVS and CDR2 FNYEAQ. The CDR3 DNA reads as TGTGCCAGCAGCTTAGGGCAGGGGAAGGTCAATGAGCAGTTCTTC. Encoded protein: CASSLGQGKVNEQFF.

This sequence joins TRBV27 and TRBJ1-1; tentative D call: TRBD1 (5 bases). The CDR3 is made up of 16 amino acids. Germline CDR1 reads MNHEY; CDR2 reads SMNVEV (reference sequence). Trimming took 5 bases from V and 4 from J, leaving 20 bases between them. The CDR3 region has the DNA TGTGCCAGCAGTCCCTCGGGGGGGGGACTGATCACTGAAGCTTTCTTT. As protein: CASSPSGGGLITEAFF.

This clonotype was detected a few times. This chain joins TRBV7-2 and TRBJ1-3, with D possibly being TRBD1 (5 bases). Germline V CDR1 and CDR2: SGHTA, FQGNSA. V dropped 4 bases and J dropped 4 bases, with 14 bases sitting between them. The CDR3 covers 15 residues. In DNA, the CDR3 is TGTGCCAGCAGCTCCTCTCCGACAGCCGGAAACACCATATATTTT. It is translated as CASSSSPTAGNTIYF.

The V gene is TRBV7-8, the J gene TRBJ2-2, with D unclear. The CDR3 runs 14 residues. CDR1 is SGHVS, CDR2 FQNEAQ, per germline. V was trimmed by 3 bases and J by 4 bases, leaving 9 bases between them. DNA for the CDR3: TGTGCCAGCAGCTTTAACAGACTCACCGGGGAGCTGTTTTTT. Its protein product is CASSFNRLTGELFF. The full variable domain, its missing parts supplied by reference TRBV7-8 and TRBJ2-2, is GAGVSQSPRYKVAKRGQDVALRCDPISGHVSLFWYQQALGQGPEFLTYFQNEAQLDKSGLPSDRFFAERPEGSVSTLKIQRTQQEDSAVYLCASSFNRLTGELFFGEGSRLTVL.

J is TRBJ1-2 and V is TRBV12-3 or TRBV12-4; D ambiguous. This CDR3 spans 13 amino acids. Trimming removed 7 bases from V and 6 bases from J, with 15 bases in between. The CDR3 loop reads CASMVGGSNGYTF. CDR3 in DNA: TGTGCCAGCATGGTGGGCGGCAGCAATGGCTACACCTTC.

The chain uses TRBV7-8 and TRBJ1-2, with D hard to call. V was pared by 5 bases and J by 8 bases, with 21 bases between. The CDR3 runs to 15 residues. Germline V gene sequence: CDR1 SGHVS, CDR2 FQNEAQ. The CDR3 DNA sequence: TGTGCCAGCAGCGCCCGGACGGCTCTGTCTTACGGCTACACCTTC. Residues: CASSARTALSYGYTF.

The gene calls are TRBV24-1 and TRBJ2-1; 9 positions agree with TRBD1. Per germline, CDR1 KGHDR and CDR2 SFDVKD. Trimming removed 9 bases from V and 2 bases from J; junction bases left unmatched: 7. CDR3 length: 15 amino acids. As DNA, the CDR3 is TGTGCCACCGCACCCGGGACAGGGACCTACAATGAGCAGTTCTTC. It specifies CATAPGTGTYNEQFF.

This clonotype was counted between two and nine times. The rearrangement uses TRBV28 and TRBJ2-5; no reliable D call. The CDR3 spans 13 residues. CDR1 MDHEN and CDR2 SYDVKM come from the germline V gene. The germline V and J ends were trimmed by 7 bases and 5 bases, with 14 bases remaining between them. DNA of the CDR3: TGTGCCAGCACCTTGGGGATGGATGAGACCCAGTACTTC. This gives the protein CASTLGMDETQYF. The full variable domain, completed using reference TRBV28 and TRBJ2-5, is DVKVTQSSRYLVKRTGEKVFLECVQDMDHENMFWYRQDPGLGLRLIYFSYDVKMKEKGDIPEGYSVSREKKERFSLILESASTNQTSMYLCASTLGMDETQYFGPGTRLLVL.

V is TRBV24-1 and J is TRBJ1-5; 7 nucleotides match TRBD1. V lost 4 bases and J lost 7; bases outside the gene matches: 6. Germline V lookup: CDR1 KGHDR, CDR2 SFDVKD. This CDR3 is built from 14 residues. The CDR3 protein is CATSDPTGAQPQHF. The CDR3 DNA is TGTGCCACCAGTGACCCTACAGGGGCGCAGCCCCAGCATTTT.

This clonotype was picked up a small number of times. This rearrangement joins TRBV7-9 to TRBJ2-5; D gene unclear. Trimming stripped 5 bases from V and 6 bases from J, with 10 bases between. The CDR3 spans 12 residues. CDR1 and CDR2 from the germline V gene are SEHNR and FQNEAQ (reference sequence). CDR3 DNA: TGTGCCAGCAGCCCTGTTCAGCAGACCCAGTACTTC. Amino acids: CASSPVQQTQYF.

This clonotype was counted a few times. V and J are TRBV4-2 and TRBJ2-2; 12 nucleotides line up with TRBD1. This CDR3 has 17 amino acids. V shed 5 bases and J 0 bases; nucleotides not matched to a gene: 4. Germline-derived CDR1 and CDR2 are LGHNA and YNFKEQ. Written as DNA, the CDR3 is TGTGCCAGCAGCTTCCGGGACAGGGGGCCGAACACCGGGGAGCTGTTTTTT. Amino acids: CASSFRDRGPNTGELFF.

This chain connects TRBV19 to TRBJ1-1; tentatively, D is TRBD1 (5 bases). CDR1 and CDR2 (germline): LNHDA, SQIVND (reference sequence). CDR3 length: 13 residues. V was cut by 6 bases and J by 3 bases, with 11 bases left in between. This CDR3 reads CASRPDSYTEAFF. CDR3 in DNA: TGTGCCAGTAGGCCCGACAGTTACACTGAAGCTTTCTTT.

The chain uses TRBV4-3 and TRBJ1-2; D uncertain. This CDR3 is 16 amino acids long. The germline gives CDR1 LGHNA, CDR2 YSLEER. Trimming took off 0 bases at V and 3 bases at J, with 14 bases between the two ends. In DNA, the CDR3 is TGCGCCAGCAGCCAAGATAGAAGGACGGACTACTATGGCTACACCTTC. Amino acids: CASSQDRRTDYYGYTF.

For the CDR3, the DNA is TGTGCCAGCAGCTTAGTGGGGGGCTCTAATGGCTACACCTTC. Translation gives CASSLVGGSNGYTF. The gene calls are TRBV7-9 and TRBJ1-2; a weak D match, TRBD1 (6 bases). Germline CDR1 is SEHNR and CDR2 is FQNEAQ (reference sequence). The CDR3 covers 14 residues. V shed 1 base and J shed 6 bases, with 12 bases lying between them.

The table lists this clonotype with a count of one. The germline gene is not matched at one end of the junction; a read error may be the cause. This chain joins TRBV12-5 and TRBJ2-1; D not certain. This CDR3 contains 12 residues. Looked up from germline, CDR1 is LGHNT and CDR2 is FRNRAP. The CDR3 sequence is CASGWNLVELFF. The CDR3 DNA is TGTGCTAGTGGATGGAACCTGGTTGAGCTGTTCTTC.